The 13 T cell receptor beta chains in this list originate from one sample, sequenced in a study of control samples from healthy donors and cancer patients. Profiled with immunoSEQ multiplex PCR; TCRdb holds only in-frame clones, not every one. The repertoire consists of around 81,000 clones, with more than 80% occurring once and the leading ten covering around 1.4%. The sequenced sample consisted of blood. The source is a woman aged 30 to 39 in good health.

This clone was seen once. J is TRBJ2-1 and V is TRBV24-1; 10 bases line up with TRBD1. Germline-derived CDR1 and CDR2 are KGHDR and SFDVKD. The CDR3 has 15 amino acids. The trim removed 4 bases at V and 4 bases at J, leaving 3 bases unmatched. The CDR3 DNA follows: TGTGCCACCAGTGACTCGGGACAGGGGTACAATGAGCAGTTCTTC. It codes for CATSDSGQGYNEQFF.

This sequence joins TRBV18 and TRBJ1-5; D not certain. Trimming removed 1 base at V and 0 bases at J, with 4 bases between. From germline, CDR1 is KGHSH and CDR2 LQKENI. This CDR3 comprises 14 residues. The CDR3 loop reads CASSPLYSNQPQHF. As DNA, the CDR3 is TGTGCCAGCTCACCACTATATAGCAATCAGCCCCAGCATTTT.

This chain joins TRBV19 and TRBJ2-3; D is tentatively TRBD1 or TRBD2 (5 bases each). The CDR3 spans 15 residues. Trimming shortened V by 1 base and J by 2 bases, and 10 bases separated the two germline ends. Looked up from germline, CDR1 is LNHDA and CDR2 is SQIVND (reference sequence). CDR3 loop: CASSIGGALTDTQYF. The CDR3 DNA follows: TGTGCCAGTAGTATAGGAGGGGCCCTCACAGATACGCAGTATTTT.

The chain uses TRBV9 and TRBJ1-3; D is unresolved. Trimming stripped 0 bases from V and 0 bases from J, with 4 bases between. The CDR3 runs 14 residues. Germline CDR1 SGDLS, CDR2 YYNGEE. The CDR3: CASSVDPSGNTIYF. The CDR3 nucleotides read TGTGCCAGCAGCGTAGACCCCTCTGGAAACACCATATATTTT.

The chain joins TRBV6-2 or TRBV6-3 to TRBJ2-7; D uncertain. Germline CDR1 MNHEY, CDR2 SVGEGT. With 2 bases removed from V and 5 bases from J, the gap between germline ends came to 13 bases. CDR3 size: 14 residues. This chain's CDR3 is CASSYRELGNEQYF. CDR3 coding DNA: TGTGCCAGCAGTTACAGGGAACTGGGGAACGAGCAGTACTTC.

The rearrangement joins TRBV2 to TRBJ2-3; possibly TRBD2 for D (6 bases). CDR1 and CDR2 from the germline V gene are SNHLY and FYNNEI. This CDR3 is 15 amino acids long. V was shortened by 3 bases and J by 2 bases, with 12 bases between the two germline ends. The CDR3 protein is CASSDRDWYTDTQYF. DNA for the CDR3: TGTGCCAGCAGTGACCGGGACTGGTACACAGATACGCAGTATTTT.

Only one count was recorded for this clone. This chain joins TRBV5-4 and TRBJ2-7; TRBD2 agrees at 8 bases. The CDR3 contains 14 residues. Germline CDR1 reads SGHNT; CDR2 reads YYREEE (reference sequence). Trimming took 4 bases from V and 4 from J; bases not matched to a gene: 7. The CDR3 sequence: CASSESGTRYEQYF. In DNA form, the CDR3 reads TGTGCCAGCAGCGAATCCGGGACTAGGTACGAGCAGTACTTC.

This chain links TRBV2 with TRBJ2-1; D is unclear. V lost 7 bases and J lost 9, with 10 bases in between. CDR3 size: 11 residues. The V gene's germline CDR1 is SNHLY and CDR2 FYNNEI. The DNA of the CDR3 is TGTGCCAGCACCACTTATGGTGAGCAGTTCTTC. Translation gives CASTTYGEQFF.

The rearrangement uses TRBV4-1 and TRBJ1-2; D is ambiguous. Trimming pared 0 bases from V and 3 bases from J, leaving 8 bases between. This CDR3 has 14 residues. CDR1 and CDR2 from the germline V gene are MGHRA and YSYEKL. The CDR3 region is CASSQDPGYYGYTF. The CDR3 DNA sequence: TGCGCCAGCAGCCAAGATCCGGGGTACTATGGCTACACCTTC.

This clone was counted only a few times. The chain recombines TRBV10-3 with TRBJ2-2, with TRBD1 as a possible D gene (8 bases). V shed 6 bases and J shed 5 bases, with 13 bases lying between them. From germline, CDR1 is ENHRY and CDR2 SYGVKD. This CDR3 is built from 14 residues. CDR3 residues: CAIRIQGGTGELFF. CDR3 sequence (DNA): TGTGCCATCAGGATACAGGGGGGGACCGGGGAGCTGTTTTTT.

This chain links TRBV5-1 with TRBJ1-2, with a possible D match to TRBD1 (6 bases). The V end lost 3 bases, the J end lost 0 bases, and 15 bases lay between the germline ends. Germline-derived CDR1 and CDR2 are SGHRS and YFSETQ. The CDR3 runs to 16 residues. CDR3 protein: CASSYGQPSTNYGYTF. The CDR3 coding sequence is TGCGCCAGCAGCTACGGACAGCCCTCGACTAACTATGGCTACACCTTC.

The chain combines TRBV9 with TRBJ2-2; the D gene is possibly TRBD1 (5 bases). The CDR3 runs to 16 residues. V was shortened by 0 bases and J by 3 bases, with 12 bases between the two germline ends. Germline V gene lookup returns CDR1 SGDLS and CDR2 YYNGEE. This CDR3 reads CASSVALRADTGELFF. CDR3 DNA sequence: TGTGCCAGCAGCGTAGCACTCAGGGCGGACACCGGGGAGCTGTTTTTT. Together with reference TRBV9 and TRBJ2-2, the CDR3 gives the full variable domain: DSGVTQTPKHLITATGQRVTLRCSPRSGDLSVYWYQQSLDQGLQFLIQYYNGEERAKGNILERFSAQQFPDLHSELNLSSLELGDSALYFCASSVALRADTGELFFGEGSRLTVL.

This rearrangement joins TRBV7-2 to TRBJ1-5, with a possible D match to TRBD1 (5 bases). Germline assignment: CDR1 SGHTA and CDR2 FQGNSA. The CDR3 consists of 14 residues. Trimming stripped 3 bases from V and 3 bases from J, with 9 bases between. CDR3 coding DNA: TGTGCCAGCAGCTTGTGGGGCTCCAATCAGCCCCAGCATTTT. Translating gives CASSLWGSNQPQHF.